These 18 T cell receptor beta chains were sequenced from one sample in a study of cytomegalovirus exposure and HLA in healthy donors. The PCR used 60 Vbeta and 13 Jbeta primers. Sequencing used immunoSEQ multiplex PCR; TCRdb keeps in-frame clones, though not all of them. The repertoire consists of more than 95,000 clones, with 75% to 85% occurring once and the leading ten covering approximately 10%. Sequenced sample: PBMCs. These receptors all come from a young man in good health and CMV-seropositive.

This clone has just a few counts. The rearrangement joins TRBV5-6 to TRBJ1-3; D call uncertain. The CDR3 is made up of 13 amino acids. Germline V CDR1 and CDR2: SGHDT, YYEEEE. V gave up 2 bases and J gave up 3 bases, with 6 bases separating them. The CDR3 nucleotides read TGTGCCAGCAGCTTCGGTTTTGGAAACACCATATATTTT. The encoded protein is CASSFGFGNTIYF.

V and J are TRBV18 and TRBJ2-7; 7 bases line up with TRBD2. Trimming took 0 bases from V and 2 from J; bases not matched to a gene: 1. CDR3 length equals 14 residues. Per germline, CDR1 KGHSH and CDR2 LQKENI. In nucleotides, the CDR3 is TGTGCCAGCTCACCACCGGGGGGGGCCTACGAGCAGTACTTC. Its translation: CASSPPGGAYEQYF.

The rearrangement joins TRBV25-1 to TRBJ2-5; the D gene is possibly TRBD2 (6 bases). CDR1 and CDR2 (germline): MGHDK, SYGVNS. CDR3 length: 14 residues. V gave up 7 bases and J gave up 5 bases, with 17 bases separating them. The chain's CDR3 is CASKTGGGMETQYF. For the CDR3, the DNA is TGTGCCAGCAAAACAGGTGGGGGGATGGAGACCCAGTACTTC.

The J gene is TRBJ1-4, the V gene TRBV18; tentative D call: TRBD1 (6 bases). This CDR3 has 16 residues. Trimming shortened V by 4 bases and J by 5 bases, and 17 bases separated the two germline ends. Looked up from germline, CDR1 is KGHSH and CDR2 is LQKENI. The CDR3 loop is CASSRDNRVGNEKLFF. Written as DNA, the CDR3 is TGTGCCAGCTCACGAGACAACAGGGTTGGAAATGAAAAACTGTTTTTT.

The V call is TRBV21-1, the J call TRBJ2-5; the table gives TRBD2 as D, unverified against the DNA. TRBV21-1 is recorded as a pseudogene. The CDR3 length is 14 residues. The CDR3 sequence: CASSKWSFQETQYF. CDR3 bases: TGTGCCAGCAGCAAATGGAGCTTCCAAGAGACCCAGTACTTC.

This clone was found once. For the CDR3, the DNA is TGTGCCAGCAGTAAACAGGGGCTTGGAAACACCATATATTTT. It codes for CASSKQGLGNTIYF. J is TRBJ1-3 and V is TRBV28; 7 bases map to TRBD1. The trim removed 5 bases at V and 3 bases at J, leaving 4 bases unmatched. From germline, CDR1 is MDHEN and CDR2 SYDVKM. This CDR3 spans 14 amino acids.

The chain carries TRBV2 and TRBJ1-1, with a weak D call TRBD1 (5 bases). CDR3 length equals 14 residues. V lost 7 bases and J lost 1, with 13 bases in between. Germline CDR1 and CDR2: SNHLY and FYNNEI. CDR3 amino acids: CASTKEGTNTEAFF. CDR3 bases: TGTGCCAGCACCAAGGAGGGGACGAACACTGAAGCTTTCTTT. The full variable domain, with the rest looked up from reference TRBV2 and TRBJ1-1, is EPEVTQTPSHQVTQMGQEVILRCVPISNHLYFYWYRQILGQKVEFLVSFYNNEISEKSEIFDDQFSVERPDGSNFTLKIRSTKLEDSAMYFCASTKEGTNTEAFFGQGTRLTVV.

V and J are TRBV2 and TRBJ1-5; unclear D gene. Germline CDR1 and CDR2: SNHLY and FYNNEI. V lost 7 bases and J 1 base, leaving 17 bases between the germline ends. The CDR3 contains 16 residues. The CDR3 DNA reads as TGTGCCAGCACCCCCGCCCCGGTGTTAAGCAATCAGCCCCAGCATTTT. Protein product: CASTPAPVLSNQPQHF.

The gene calls are TRBV19 and TRBJ2-2; TRBD1 is a possible D gene (6 bases). Trimming removed 2 bases from V and 7 bases from J, with 11 bases in between. This CDR3 spans 14 amino acids. Per the germline V gene, CDR1 is LNHDA and CDR2 is SQIVND (reference sequence). CDR3 amino acids: CASSIRQGLGELFF. In nucleotides, the CDR3 is TGTGCCAGTAGTATAAGGCAGGGGCTCGGGGAGCTGTTTTTT.

The V call is TRBV25-1, the J call TRBJ1-2; D unresolved. This CDR3 has 12 amino acids. CDR1 is MGHDK, CDR2 SYGVNS, per germline. V was cut by 4 bases and J by 0 bases, with 3 bases left in between. The CDR3 loop is CASSGTNYGYTF. The CDR3 coding sequence is TGTGCCAGCAGTGGTACTAACTATGGCTACACCTTC.

The genes are TRBV2 and TRBJ1-4; D is undetermined. Germline CDR1 reads SNHLY; CDR2 reads FYNNEI. The V end was cut by 6 bases, the J end by 0 bases, with 11 bases between. The CDR3 is 15 amino acids. CDR3 in amino acids: CASRPRGATNEKLFF. As DNA, the CDR3 is TGTGCCAGCAGGCCCCGGGGTGCAACTAATGAAAAACTGTTTTTT.

V is TRBV4-1 and J is TRBJ2-1, with D possibly being TRBD2 (6 bases). Germline loops: CDR1 MGHRA, CDR2 YSYEKL. CDR3 length: 18 residues. V was trimmed by 4 bases and J by 1 base, leaving 20 bases between them. CDR3 region: CASSPLAGRQASYNEQFF. The DNA for the CDR3 is TGCGCCAGCAGCCCCCTGGCGGGGAGGCAGGCGTCCTACAATGAGCAGTTCTTC.

This sequence joins TRBV29-1 and TRBJ2-1, with TRBD1 matching 8 bases. Germline CDR1 and CDR2: SQVTM and ANQGSEA. Germline trimming cut 6 bases from V and 7 bases from J; bases unmatched to any gene: 11. CDR3 length equals 14 residues. CDR3: CSVDDRGRGNEQFF. In DNA form, the CDR3 reads TGCAGCGTGGATGACAGGGGTCGGGGTAATGAGCAGTTCTTC.

The rearrangement uses TRBV6-6 and TRBJ1-5; 7 positions match TRBD1. CDR3 length: 14 residues. V lost 3 bases and J lost 4; bases outside the gene matches: 3. In germline, CDR1 is MNHNY, CDR2 SVGAGI (reference sequence). CDR3: CASSYGTENQPQHF. The CDR3, as DNA: TGTGCCAGCAGTTATGGGACAGAAAATCAGCCCCAGCATTTT.

The CDR3 nucleotides are TGTGCCACCAGCTCAGGGGGAGACCCTTATAATTCACCCCTCCACTTT. Protein product: CATSSGGDPYNSPLHF. The chain carries TRBV15 and TRBJ1-6; 7 bases are a match to TRBD1. Germline loops: CDR1 LNHNV, CDR2 YYDKDF (reference sequence). The V gene end was trimmed by 5 bases and the J gene end by 4 bases; junction bases not matched to a gene: 8. The CDR3 is made up of 16 amino acids.

The chain joins TRBV7-9 to TRBJ2-7; D remains unclear. This CDR3 is 11 amino acids long. The germline gives CDR1 SEHNR, CDR2 FQNEAQ (reference sequence). The germline V and J ends were trimmed by 4 bases and 7 bases, with 8 bases remaining between them. This CDR3 is CASSSPQEQYF. In DNA form, the CDR3 reads TGTGCCAGCAGCTCTCCTCAGGAGCAGTACTTC.

Comments on this clone: Other nucleotide sequences in the sample specify the same CDR3. The rearrangement uses TRBV5-1 and TRBJ2-1, with TRBD1 identical over 7 bases. The CDR3 runs to 13 residues. V gave up 0 bases and J gave up 7 bases; unmatched junction bases: 1. Germline V CDR1 and CDR2: SGHRS, YFSETQ. The CDR3 bases are TGCGCCAGCAGCTTGGCGACAGGGAATGAGCAGTTCTTC. Protein product: CASSLATGNEQFF.

This chain joins TRBV6-5 and TRBJ2-7; TRBD1 aligns across 7 bases. The CDR3 runs 13 residues. J was trimmed by 4 bases and V by 6 bases; bases with no gene match: 6. Germline V CDR1 and CDR2: MNHEY, SVGAGI. CDR3 sequence: CASSQNRGYEQYF. The CDR3 nucleotides are TGTGCCAGCAGCCAAAACAGGGGTTACGAGCAGTACTTC.